A selection of T cell receptor beta chains follows, all from one sample in a study of blood T cell repertoires in COVID-19. Generated by immunoSEQ multiplex PCR, the TCRdb table keeps only in-frame clones and is missing some. The sample has fewer than 250,000 clones, around four fifths seen once. The sample consisted of peripheral blood. All receptors come from a woman aged 70-85 years with active or convalescent COVID-19. CDR3s include the opening cysteine and the closing phenylalanine or tryptophan. Each record gives: clone size, D gene, J gene, V gene, CDR3 protein, CDR3 DNA. A D gene is named only where the DNA matches it firmly. Some rows have no size entry. The others give once, few or many, or a class for an expanded clone.

abundance: few
d_gene: TRBD2
j_gene: TRBJ2-5
v_gene: TRBV29-1
CDR3aa: CSAAGEGETQYF
CDR3nt: TGCAGCGCGGCGGGAGAAGGAGAGACCCAGTACTTC

abundance: .
d_gene: TRBD1
j_gene: TRBJ2-7
v_gene: TRBV4-1
CDR3aa: CASSQGTGRSYEQYF
CDR3nt: TGCGCCAGCAGCCAAGGGACAGGGCGTTCCTACGAGCAGTACTTC

abundance: .
d_gene: TRBD2
j_gene: TRBJ2-2
v_gene: TRBV19
CDR3aa: CASSISGRQAGELFF
CDR3nt: TGTGCCAGTAGTATTAGCGGGAGACAGGCCGGGGAGCTGTTTTTT

abundance: .
d_gene: .
j_gene: TRBJ2-5
v_gene: TRBV5-1
CDR3aa: CASSLLRGLYQETQYF
CDR3nt: TGCGCCAGCAGCTTATTAAGGGGACTGTACCAAGAGACCCAGTACTTC

abundance: .
d_gene: TRBD2
j_gene: TRBJ2-7
v_gene: TRBV5-1
CDR3aa: CASSPTSGRPTYEQYF
CDR3nt: TGCGCCAGCAGTCCGACTAGCGGGAGGCCAACCTACGAGCAGTACTTC

abundance: .
d_gene: .
j_gene: TRBJ1-2
v_gene: TRBV7-3
CDR3aa: CASSFGPGRDYGYTF
CDR3nt: TGTGCCAGCAGCTTTGGTCCAGGGAGGGACTATGGCTACACCTTC

abundance: .
d_gene: TRBD1
j_gene: TRBJ1-6
v_gene: TRBV3-1/TRBV3-2
CDR3aa: CASSLGQGSSPLHF
CDR3nt: TGTGCCAGCAGCCTGGGACAGGGGAGTTCACCCCTCCACTTT

abundance: .
d_gene: .
j_gene: TRBJ2-7
v_gene: TRBV21-1
CDR3aa: CASTLRDWETYEQYF
CDR3nt: TGTGCCAGCACACTCCGGGACTGGGAAACCTACGAGCAGTACTTC

abundance: .
d_gene: .
j_gene: TRBJ2-1
v_gene: TRBV2
CDR3aa: CASSPGAQEFF
CDR3nt: TGTGCCAGCAGCCCCGGTGCACAGGAGTTCTTC

abundance: .
d_gene: .
j_gene: TRBJ2-3
v_gene: TRBV15
CDR3aa: CATSRALVADTQYF
CDR3nt: TGTGCCACCAGCAGAGCCCTAGTTGCAGATACGCAGTATTTT

abundance: once
d_gene: TRBD2
j_gene: TRBJ2-2
v_gene: TRBV2
CDR3aa: CASSFGGSRAGELFF
CDR3nt: TGTGCCAGCAGTTTTGGCGGGAGTCGGGCCGGGGAGCTGTTTTTT

abundance: .
d_gene: TRBD1
j_gene: TRBJ2-2
v_gene: TRBV11-3
CDR3aa: CASSLQQGVPGELFF
CDR3nt: TGTGCCAGCAGCCTACAACAGGGGGTCCCCGGGGAGCTGTTTTTT

abundance: once
d_gene: TRBD1
j_gene: TRBJ2-7
v_gene: TRBV2
CDR3aa: CASSAGTGMYEQYF
CDR3nt: TGTGCCAGCAGCGCCGGGACAGGAATGTACGAGCAGTACTTC

abundance: .
d_gene: .
j_gene: TRBJ2-3
v_gene: TRBV3-1/TRBV3-2
CDR3aa: CASSQVETGTQYF
CDR3nt: TGTGCCAGCAGCCAAGTGGAAACGGGTACGCAGTATTTT

abundance: .
d_gene: .
j_gene: TRBJ1-1
v_gene: TRBV7-9
CDR3aa: CASSPQTTGNTEAFF
CDR3nt: TGTGCCAGCAGCCCCCAAACCACAGGAAACACTGAAGCTTTCTTT

abundance: .
d_gene: .
j_gene: TRBJ2-5
v_gene: TRBV7-9
CDR3aa: CASSLDSTELWETQYF
CDR3nt: TGTGCCAGCAGCTTAGATTCCACTGAGCTATGGGAGACCCAGTACTTC

abundance: .
d_gene: TRBD2
j_gene: TRBJ2-3
v_gene: TRBV6-5
CDR3aa: CASSYRLAGGTDTQYF
CDR3nt: TGTGCCAGCAGTTACCGACTAGCGGGAGGCACAGATACGCAGTATTTT

abundance: .
d_gene: .
j_gene: TRBJ2-7
v_gene: TRBV11-2
CDR3aa: CASSLGQYYEQYF
CDR3nt: TGTGCCAGCAGCTTAGGACAGTACTACGAGCAGTACTTC

abundance: .
d_gene: TRBD1
j_gene: TRBJ2-5
v_gene: TRBV28
CDR3aa: CASSLSRRTGLGWETQYF
CDR3nt: TGTGCCAGCAGTTTATCTCGAAGGACAGGGCTCGGCTGGGAGACCCAGTACTTC

abundance: .
d_gene: TRBD1
j_gene: TRBJ1-1
v_gene: TRBV19
CDR3aa: CASSIRQGTNTEAFF
CDR3nt: TGTGCCAGTAGTATCCGACAGGGAACGAACACTGAAGCTTTCTTT

abundance: .
d_gene: .
j_gene: TRBJ2-7
v_gene: TRBV4-1
CDR3aa: CASSPAGHVPYEQYF
CDR3nt: TGCGCCAGCAGCCCCGCAGGACACGTCCCCTACGAGCAGTACTTC

abundance: .
d_gene: TRBD1
j_gene: TRBJ1-2
v_gene: TRBV6-5
CDR3aa: CASSPTGEGYGYTF
CDR3nt: TGTGCCAGCAGTCCGACAGGGGAGGGGTATGGCTACACCTTC

abundance: .
d_gene: .
j_gene: TRBJ2-6
v_gene: TRBV7-2
CDR3aa: CASSWRTPGANVLTF
CDR3nt: TGTGCCAGCAGCTGGAGGACGCCTGGGGCCAACGTCCTGACTTTC

abundance: .
d_gene: .
j_gene: TRBJ2-1
v_gene: TRBV29-1
CDR3aa: CSVDGSYNEQFF
CDR3nt: TGCAGCGTTGACGGTTCCTACAATGAGCAGTTCTTC

abundance: .
d_gene: TRBD1
j_gene: TRBJ2-3
v_gene: TRBV6-4
CDR3aa: CASSSGGMAQYF
CDR3nt: TGTGCCAGCAGTTCAGGGGGCATGGCGCAGTATTTT

abundance: once
d_gene: TRBD1
j_gene: TRBJ2-7
v_gene: TRBV18
CDR3aa: CASSIDRGTHEQYF
CDR3nt: TGTGCCAGCTCTATAGACAGGGGGACTCACGAGCAGTACTTC

abundance: .
d_gene: TRBD2
j_gene: TRBJ2-1
v_gene: TRBV27
CDR3aa: CASSLSGTSFGNEQFF
CDR3nt: TGTGCCAGCAGTTTATCGGGGACTAGCTTCGGCAATGAGCAGTTCTTC

abundance: .
d_gene: .
j_gene: TRBJ1-6
v_gene: TRBV10-3
CDR3aa: CAISRGDGSPLHF
CDR3nt: TGTGCCATCAGTCGGGGGGACGGCTCACCCCTCCACTTT

abundance: once
d_gene: TRBD1
j_gene: TRBJ2-5
v_gene: TRBV7-6
CDR3aa: CASSLTWGQGIGAQYF
CDR3nt: TGTGCCAGCAGCTTAACGTGGGGACAGGGAATAGGGGCCCAGTACTTC

abundance: .
d_gene: TRBD1
j_gene: TRBJ1-2
v_gene: TRBV18
CDR3aa: CASSKRPGGTDYGYTF
CDR3nt: TGTGCCAGCTCCAAGCGACCAGGGGGGACGGACTATGGCTACACCTTC

abundance: .
d_gene: TRBD1
j_gene: TRBJ2-2
v_gene: TRBV2
CDR3aa: CASRDRGMAGELFF
CDR3nt: TGTGCCAGCAGGGACAGGGGAATGGCCGGGGAGCTGTTTTTT

abundance: .
d_gene: .
j_gene: TRBJ1-2
v_gene: TRBV18
CDR3aa: CASSPGTGTYGYTF
CDR3nt: TGTGCCAGCTCACCGGGCACAGGGACCTATGGCTACACCTTC

abundance: .
d_gene: TRBD2
j_gene: TRBJ2-5
v_gene: TRBV20-1
CDR3aa: CSASLSGRARETQYF
CDR3nt: TGCAGTGCTAGTTTATCCGGGAGGGCTCGTGAGACCCAGTACTTC

abundance: .
d_gene: TRBD1
j_gene: TRBJ2-5
v_gene: TRBV4-1
CDR3aa: CASSQIAGGGETQYF
CDR3nt: TGCGCCAGCAGCCAAATTGCAGGGGGCGGGGAGACCCAGTACTTC

abundance: .
d_gene: TRBD1
j_gene: TRBJ1-3
v_gene: TRBV7-7
CDR3aa: CASSRGGTAGNTIYF
CDR3nt: TGTGCCAGCAGCCGGGGTGGGACAGCTGGAAACACCATATATTTT

abundance: .
d_gene: .
j_gene: TRBJ1-2
v_gene: TRBV27
CDR3aa: CASSLMTDLRYGYTF
CDR3nt: TGTGCCAGCAGTTTAATGACAGACCTTCGGTATGGCTACACCTTC

abundance: .
d_gene: TRBD2
j_gene: TRBJ2-7
v_gene: TRBV6-5
CDR3aa: CASSPLAGGGEQYF
CDR3nt: TGTGCCAGCAGTCCACTAGCGGGAGGGGGCGAGCAGTACTTC

abundance: .
d_gene: .
j_gene: TRBJ2-1
v_gene: TRBV5-1
CDR3aa: CASSFVGNRYSNEQFF
CDR3nt: TGCGCCAGCAGCTTCGTCGGGAACCGATACAGCAATGAGCAGTTCTTC

abundance: .
d_gene: .
j_gene: TRBJ1-3
v_gene: TRBV7-9
CDR3aa: CASTRNTYPSGNTIYF
CDR3nt: TGTGCCAGCACCCGAAACACGTACCCCTCTGGAAACACCATATATTTT

abundance: .
d_gene: .
j_gene: TRBJ2-5
v_gene: TRBV5-5
CDR3aa: CASSSVTGHGETQYF
CDR3nt: TGTGCCAGCAGCTCGGTAACCGGTCACGGGGAGACCCAGTACTTC

abundance: .
d_gene: TRBD1
j_gene: TRBJ1-5
v_gene: TRBV28
CDR3aa: CASSSTGTGNQPQHF
CDR3nt: TGTGCCAGCAGTTCAACCGGGACAGGGAATCAGCCCCAGCATTTT

abundance: .
d_gene: .
j_gene: TRBJ2-1
v_gene: TRBV3-1/TRBV3-2
CDR3aa: CASSQVAAGQFF
CDR3nt: TGTGCCAGCAGCCAAGTGGCGGCCGGACAGTTCTTC

abundance: few
d_gene: .
j_gene: TRBJ2-7
v_gene: TRBV11-2
CDR3aa: CASSQRYEQYF
CDR3nt: TGTGCCAGCAGCCAGAGGTACGAGCAGTACTTC

abundance: .
d_gene: .
j_gene: TRBJ2-1
v_gene: TRBV27
CDR3aa: CASSLGPNEQFF
CDR3nt: TGTGCCAGCAGTTTAGGGCCCAATGAGCAGTTCTTC

abundance: once
d_gene: TRBD1
j_gene: TRBJ1-1
v_gene: TRBV11-1
CDR3aa: CASSFNMATGKAFF
CDR3nt: TGTGCCAGCAGCTTTAATATGGCGACAGGGAAAGCTTTCTTT

abundance: .
d_gene: TRBD1
j_gene: TRBJ2-3
v_gene: TRBV11-2
CDR3aa: CASSSYDRGRTDTQYF
CDR3nt: TGTGCCAGCAGCTCGTACGACAGGGGTCGCACAGATACGCAGTATTTT

abundance: .
d_gene: TRBD2
j_gene: TRBJ2-2
v_gene: TRBV18
CDR3aa: CASSPRLAANTGELFF
CDR3nt: TGTGCCAGCTCACCGAGACTAGCGGCGAACACCGGGGAGCTGTTTTTT

abundance: .
d_gene: TRBD1
j_gene: TRBJ2-2
v_gene: TRBV2
CDR3aa: CASSSSQGANTGELFF
CDR3nt: TGTGCCAGCAGTAGTAGTCAGGGGGCGAACACCGGGGAGCTGTTTTTT

abundance: .
d_gene: TRBD1
j_gene: TRBJ1-6
v_gene: TRBV7-9
CDR3aa: CASSLRQGSPLHF
CDR3nt: TGTGCCAGCAGCTTAAGACAGGGGTCACCCCTCCACTTT

abundance: .
d_gene: TRBD1
j_gene: TRBJ2-5
v_gene: TRBV4-1
CDR3aa: CASSHDREETQYF
CDR3nt: TGCGCCAGCAGCCACGACAGGGAAGAGACCCAGTACTTC

abundance: .
d_gene: TRBD2
j_gene: TRBJ2-2
v_gene: TRBV19
CDR3aa: CASKPLLQRETGELFF
CDR3nt: TGTGCCAGTAAGCCCCTATTACAGCGGGAGACCGGGGAGCTGTTTTTT

abundance: .
d_gene: TRBD2
j_gene: TRBJ2-7
v_gene: TRBV5-4
CDR3aa: CASSRGLAGGSYEQYF
CDR3nt: TGTGCCAGCAGCCGAGGCCTAGCGGGAGGCTCCTACGAGCAGTACTTC

abundance: once
d_gene: TRBD2
j_gene: TRBJ2-5
v_gene: TRBV5-1
CDR3aa: CASSRTSRVSETQYF
CDR3nt: TGCGCCAGCAGTCGGACTAGCCGAGTTTCGGAGACCCAGTACTTC

abundance: .
d_gene: TRBD2
j_gene: TRBJ2-1
v_gene: TRBV19
CDR3aa: CASSSGLAGGYNEQFF
CDR3nt: TGTGCCAGTAGCTCGGGACTAGCGGGAGGGTACAATGAGCAGTTCTTC

abundance: .
d_gene: TRBD2
j_gene: TRBJ2-2
v_gene: TRBV18
CDR3aa: CASSPILAGVTGELFF
CDR3nt: TGTGCCAGCTCACCGATATTAGCGGGAGTTACCGGGGAGCTGTTTTTT

abundance: .
d_gene: .
j_gene: TRBJ1-2
v_gene: TRBV6-5
CDR3aa: CASSRDGDYGYTF
CDR3nt: TGTGCCAGCAGTAGAGACGGAGACTATGGCTACACCTTC

abundance: once
d_gene: TRBD1
j_gene: TRBJ1-1
v_gene: TRBV5-1
CDR3aa: CASSPRQGETEAFF
CDR3nt: TGCGCCAGCAGCCCCAGACAGGGGGAGACTGAAGCTTTCTTT

abundance: .
d_gene: TRBD1
j_gene: TRBJ2-5
v_gene: TRBV19
CDR3aa: CASSLRGGGNQETQYF
CDR3nt: TGTGCCAGTAGTCTCCGAGGGGGCGGTAACCAAGAGACCCAGTACTTC

abundance: .
d_gene: TRBD1
j_gene: TRBJ2-1
v_gene: TRBV29-1
CDR3aa: CSVADRGEGDEQFF
CDR3nt: TGCAGCGTTGCCGACAGGGGGGAGGGAGATGAGCAGTTCTTC

abundance: .
d_gene: .
j_gene: TRBJ1-1
v_gene: TRBV30
CDR3aa: CAWSVGWQGLGKAFF
CDR3nt: TGTGCCTGGAGTGTCGGCTGGCAGGGGTTGGGTAAAGCTTTCTTT